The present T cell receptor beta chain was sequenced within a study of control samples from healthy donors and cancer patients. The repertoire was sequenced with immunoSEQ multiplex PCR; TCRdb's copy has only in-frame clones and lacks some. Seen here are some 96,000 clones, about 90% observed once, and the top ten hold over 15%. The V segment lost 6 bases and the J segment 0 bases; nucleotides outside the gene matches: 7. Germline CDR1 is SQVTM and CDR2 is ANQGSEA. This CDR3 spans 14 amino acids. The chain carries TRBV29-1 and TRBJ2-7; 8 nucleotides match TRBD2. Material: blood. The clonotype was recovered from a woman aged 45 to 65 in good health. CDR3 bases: TGCAGCGTCTCTTTCGCGGGGGGCTCCTACGAGCAGTACTTC. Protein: CSVSFAGGSYEQYF.